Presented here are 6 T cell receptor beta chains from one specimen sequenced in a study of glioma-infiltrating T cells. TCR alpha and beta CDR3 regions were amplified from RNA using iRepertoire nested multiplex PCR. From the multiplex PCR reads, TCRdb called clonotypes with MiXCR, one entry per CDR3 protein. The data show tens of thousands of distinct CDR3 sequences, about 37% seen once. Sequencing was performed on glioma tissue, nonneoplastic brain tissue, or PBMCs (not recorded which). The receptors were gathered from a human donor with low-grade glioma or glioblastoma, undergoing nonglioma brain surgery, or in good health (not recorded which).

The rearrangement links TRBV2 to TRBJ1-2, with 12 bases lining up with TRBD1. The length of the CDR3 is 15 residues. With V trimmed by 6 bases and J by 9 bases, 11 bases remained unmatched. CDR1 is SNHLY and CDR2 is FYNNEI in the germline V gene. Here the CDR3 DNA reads TGTGCCAGCAGGGGACAGGGGGCGCCGCGAGGCCGCTACACCTTC. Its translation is CASRGQGAPRGRYTF.

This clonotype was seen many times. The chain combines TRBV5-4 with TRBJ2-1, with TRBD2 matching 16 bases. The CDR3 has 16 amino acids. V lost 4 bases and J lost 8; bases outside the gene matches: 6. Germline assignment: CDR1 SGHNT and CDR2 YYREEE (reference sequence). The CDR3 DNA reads TGTGCCAGCAGCGCCGGGACTAGCGGGAGGGCCGATGAGCAGTTCTTC. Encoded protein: CASSAGTSGRADEQFF.

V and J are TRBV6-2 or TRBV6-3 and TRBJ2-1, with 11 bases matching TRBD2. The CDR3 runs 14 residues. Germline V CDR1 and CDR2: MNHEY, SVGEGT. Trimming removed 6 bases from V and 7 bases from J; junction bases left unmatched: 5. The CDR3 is CASRPTSGGNEQFF. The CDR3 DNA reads TGTGCCAGCAGACCCACTAGCGGGGGAAATGAGCAGTTCTTC.

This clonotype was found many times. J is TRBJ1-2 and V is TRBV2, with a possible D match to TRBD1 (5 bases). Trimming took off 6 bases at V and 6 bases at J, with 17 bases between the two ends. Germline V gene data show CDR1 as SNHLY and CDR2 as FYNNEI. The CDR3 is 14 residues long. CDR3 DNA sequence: TGTGCCAGCAGAGACAGAGCCGGGGCAGATGGCTACACCTTC. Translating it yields CASRDRAGADGYTF.

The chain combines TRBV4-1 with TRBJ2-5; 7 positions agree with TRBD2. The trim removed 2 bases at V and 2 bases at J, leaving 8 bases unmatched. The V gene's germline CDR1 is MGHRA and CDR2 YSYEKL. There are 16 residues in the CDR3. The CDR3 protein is CASSQHRDGGQETQYF. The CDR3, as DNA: TGCGCCAGCAGCCAACATCGGGACGGGGGGCAAGAGACCCAGTACTTC.

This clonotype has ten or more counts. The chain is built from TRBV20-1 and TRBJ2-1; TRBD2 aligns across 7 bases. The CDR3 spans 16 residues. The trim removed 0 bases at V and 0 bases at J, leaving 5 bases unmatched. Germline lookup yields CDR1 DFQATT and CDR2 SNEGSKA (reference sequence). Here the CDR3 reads CSARDPSGSSYNEQFF. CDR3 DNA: TGCAGTGCTAGAGACCCTAGCGGAAGCTCCTACAATGAGCAGTTCTTC.